The clone carrying this TCR beta chain was seen once. Its cognate antigen is unknown. Clones were read by immunoSEQ multiplex PCR, and TCRdb kept only the in-frame ones, dropping some. The sample contains approximately 1.5 million clones, 98% of which appear only once. The data belong to a study of shared clonotypes between healthy human individuals. Splitting of CD4+ cells produced CD45RA+ naive and CD45RA-negative memory subsets. Broader study findings: It was expected that sequencing depth would affect clonotype sharing among donors. With a handful of donors compared, 4% to 5.5% of naive CD4 clonotypes were shared. Estimated clonotype richness was generally higher in naive than memory subsets.

The V end lost 3 bases, the J end lost 0 bases, and 9 bases lay between the germline ends. CDR1 is SNHLY, CDR2 FYNNEI, per germline. The CDR3 has 15 residues. Sequencing was performed on naive CD4+ T cells sorted from blood. Subset defined: CD45RA+ positively selected. This TCR derives from a man between 25 and 39 years old in good health. V is TRBV2 and J is TRBJ2-4; D is ambiguous. Here the CDR3 DNA reads TGTGCCAGCAGTGACCGTTTACTAGCCAAAAACATTCAGTACTTC. Translating it yields CASSDRLLAKNIQYF.